The 20 T cell receptor beta chains below come from one sample, sequenced in a study of Tregs in tolerant kidney transplant recipients. Produced via immunoSEQ multiplex PCR; TCRdb's table is partial and in-frame only. This sample contains approximately 30,000 clones. Sequences were derived from CD8+ T cells from blood, sampled before the transplant. The origin of the receptors is a human donor who received a combined kidney and bone marrow transplant.

For this clone: Read coverage stops 3 residues before the CDR3 terminus; the germline J gene supplies the remainder. The J gene is TRBJ2-1, the V gene TRBV19, with D possibly being TRBD2 (5 bases). V lost 3 bases to trimming and J lost 6 bases, with 12 bases between them. The CDR3 covers 14 residues. Per the germline V gene, CDR1 is LNHDA and CDR2 is SQIVND (reference sequence). CDR3 protein: CASSIGVTGNEQFF. The CDR3 bases that were read are TGTGCCAGTAGTATCGGGGTTACCGGCAATGAG.

Worth noting for this clone: The read comes to an end 3 residues before the CDR3 does, leaving the germline J gene to fill in the end. This chain joins TRBV27 and TRBJ1-4; D perhaps matches TRBD1 (5 bases). V was cut by 1 base and J by 8 bases, with 11 bases left in between. The CDR3 sequence is 14 residues long. The germline gives CDR1 MNHEY, CDR2 SMNVEV (reference sequence). The CDR3: CASSLLGEGEKLFF. The covered CDR3 bases are TGTGCCAGCAGTTTATTAGGGGAAGGCGAAAAA.

Comment on this clone: The CDR3 extends 3 residues past the end of the read, so its final part is completed from the germline J gene. The chain recombines TRBV19 with TRBJ2-3; the match to TRBD2 covers 11 bases. Germline V gene lookup returns CDR1 LNHDA and CDR2 SQIVND (reference sequence). This CDR3 contains 16 residues. V was pared by 3 bases and J by 6 bases, with 8 bases of the junction left unmatched. The CDR3 region is CASSMLLAGASDTQYF. CDR3 DNA (partial): TGTGCCAGTAGTATGCTACTAGCGGGAGCATCGGATACG.

Details on this clone: The DNA ends 3 residues before the CDR3 does, and the rest of the CDR3 is filled in from the germline J gene. This chain links TRBV7-9 with TRBJ2-7, with D perhaps TRBD2 (6 bases). CDR3 length: 15 residues. Between the trimmed V and J ends, which lost 5 bases and 5 bases, there was a span of 19 bases. Germline V gene data show CDR1 as SEHNR and CDR2 as FQNEAQ (reference sequence). The covered CDR3 bases are TGTGCCAGCAGCCCGCCCGGGACTTCCATTAACGAG. Amino acid sequence: CASSPPGTSINE. The whole CDR3 protein reads CASSPPGTSINEQYF.

As to this clone: The sequence runs out 3 residues before the end of the CDR3; the remainder is reconstructed from the germline J gene. The chain joins TRBV7-6 to TRBJ1-3; 8 positions agree with TRBD1. This CDR3 comprises 13 residues. The germline V gene encodes CDR1 SGHVS and CDR2 FNYEAQ. The CDR3 sequence is CASSLADRALIYF. The CDR3 DNA, read in part, is TGTGCCAGCAGCTTAGCGGACAGGGCCCTC.

On this clone: The CDR3 goes on 3 residues after the read ends, and that part is filled in from the germline J gene. The genes are TRBV19 and TRBJ2-1; TRBD2 agrees at 9 bases. Germline lookup yields CDR1 LNHDA and CDR2 SQIVND (reference sequence). The V gene end was trimmed by 10 bases and the J gene end by 4 bases; junction bases not matched to a gene: 5. CDR3 length equals 13 residues. The covered CDR3 bases are TGTGCCACCGGACTAGCGAGTTACAATGAG. As protein: CATGLASYNE. The complete CDR3 reads CATGLASYNEQFF.

A word on this clone: The read terminates 3 residues before the CDR3 end, so the remaining end is supplied by the germline J gene. The chain carries TRBV7-2 and TRBJ2-7, with D maybe TRBD2 (5 bases). Germline loops: CDR1 SGHTA, CDR2 FQGNSA. Trimming cost V 4 bases and J 3 bases, with 16 bases left between them. CDR3 length: 15 residues. The CDR3 is CASSSSVLENYEQYF. CDR3 DNA, as far as it was read: TGTGCCAGCAGCTCCTCCGTACTAGAAAACTACGAG.

Notes on this clone: The sequence runs out 3 residues before the end of the CDR3; the remainder is reconstructed from the germline J gene. The chain is built from TRBV7-3 and TRBJ1-1; D possibly corresponds to TRBD1 (6 bases). V lost 3 bases and J 4 bases, leaving 9 bases between the germline ends. The germline gives CDR1 SGHTA, CDR2 FQGTGA. This CDR3 comprises 13 residues. The chain's CDR3 is CASSLLGGTEAFF. CDR3 bases read: TGTGCCAGCAGCTTGTTAGGGGGCACTGAA.

For this clone: With the read ending 3 residues before the CDR3 end, the germline J gene is used to fill in that end. V usage is TRBV19 and J usage is TRBJ1-1; D is unresolved. Germline loops: CDR1 LNHDA, CDR2 SQIVND (reference sequence). The V end was cut by 1 base, the J end by 5 bases, with 5 bases between. The CDR3 runs to 12 residues. The CDR3 bases that were read are TGTGCCAGTAGTATAGCCGCGACTGAA. It yields the protein CASSIAATE. The full-length CDR3 reads as CASSIAATEAFF.

Concerning this clone itself: The sequenced fragment ends 3 residues before the CDR3 boundary, so the rest is inferred from the germline J gene. Other DNA sequences in this specimen translate into the identical CDR3. The chain combines TRBV19 with TRBJ2-7, with TRBD2 identical over 7 bases. Germline CDR1 LNHDA, CDR2 SQIVND (reference sequence). Trimming at V came to 3 bases and at J to 2 bases, leaving 1 base not matched to a gene. CDR3 length: 13 residues. The CDR3 DNA, read in part, is TGTGCCAGTAGTATCAGCGGGGCCTACGAG. It yields the protein CASSISGAYE. In full, the CDR3 is CASSISGAYEQYF.

Points on this clone: The sequenced fragment ends 3 residues before the CDR3 boundary, so the rest is inferred from the germline J gene. The gene calls are TRBV4-2 and TRBJ1-6; TRBD1 matches at 7 bases. Germline assignment: CDR1 LGHNA and CDR2 YNFKEQ. Trimming took 3 bases from V and 7 from J; bases not matched to a gene: 3. This CDR3 is 14 amino acids long. The sequenced part of the CDR3 DNA is TGTGCCAGCAGCCAGAGGGACAGAAATTCACCC. It translates to CASSQRDRNSP. The whole CDR3 sequence is CASSQRDRNSPLHF.

Concerning this clone itself: Coverage ceases 3 residues before the CDR3 finishes, and the germline J gene fills in the end. The V and J genes are TRBV6-2 or TRBV6-3 and TRBJ1-1, with D possibly being TRBD1 (6 bases). Per the germline V gene, CDR1 is MNHEY and CDR2 is SVGEGT. CDR3 size: 15 residues. V lost 5 bases and J lost 0, with 13 bases in between. The CDR3 sequence is CASSPGTPMNTEAFF. The DNA read from the CDR3 is TGTGCCAGCAGTCCCGGGACACCCATGAACACTGAA.

As to this clone: The read ends 3 residues early relative to the CDR3; the germline J gene fills the gap. This chain connects TRBV7-3 to TRBJ2-5; D might be TRBD2 (7 bases). The CDR3 has 17 amino acids. The ends were cut back, 5 bases at V and 5 bases at J, with 24 bases in the middle. Germline-derived CDR1 and CDR2 are SGHTA and FQGTGA. Here the CDR3 reads CASSPIGVGGAGETQYF. The DNA read from the CDR3 is TGTGCCAGCAGCCCTATAGGTGTTGGGGGGGCGGGGGAGACC. Combining the CDR3 with reference TRBV7-3 and TRBJ2-5 gives the whole variable domain GAGVSQTPSNKVTEKGKYVELRCDPISGHTALYWYRQSLGQGPEFLIYFQGTGAADDSGLPNDRFFAVRPEGSVSTLKIQRTERGDSAVYLCASSPIGVGGAGETQYFGPGTRLLVL.

Concerning this clone itself: Read coverage stops 3 residues before the CDR3 terminus; the germline J gene supplies the remainder. The V gene is TRBV29-1, the J gene TRBJ2-2, with no clear D. V gave up 7 bases and J gave up 2 bases, with 5 bases separating them. CDR3 size: 11 residues. From germline, CDR1 is SQVTM and CDR2 ANQGSEA. The sequenced CDR3 bases are TGCAGCGCTGTTAACACCGGGGAG. This sequence encodes CSAVNTGE. The full-length CDR3 reads as CSAVNTGELFF.

As concerns this clone: The read halts 3 residues ahead of the CDR3 end, with the missing end drawn from the germline J gene. The genes are TRBV11-2 and TRBJ2-7; 10 nucleotides line up with TRBD2. Germline V CDR1 and CDR2: SGHAT, FQNNGV. J lost 4 bases, V lost 5 bases, and 8 bases had no gene match. The CDR3 sequence is 15 residues long. CDR3 protein: CASSIPGLAKYEQYF. The sequenced CDR3 bases are TGTGCCAGCAGCATACCGGGACTAGCGAAATACGAG.

Turning to this clone: The sequenced fragment ends 3 residues before the CDR3 boundary, so the rest is inferred from the germline J gene. The V and J genes are TRBV13 and TRBJ2-3; TRBD2 matches at 8 bases. J gave up 5 bases and V 4 bases, and 11 bases lay outside the gene matches. The germline V gene has CDR1 PRHDT and CDR2 FYEKMQ (reference sequence). CDR3 size: 16 residues. CDR3 residues: CASSSSYSGVEDTQYF. The sequenced part of the CDR3 DNA is TGTGCCAGCAGCTCCTCGTATAGCGGGGTGGAAGATACG.

Remarks on this clone: The read ends 3 residues before the CDR3 terminus; that terminus is restored from the germline J gene. The gene calls are TRBV5-1 and TRBJ2-4; 9 bases line up with TRBD1. The CDR3 consists of 17 residues. Germline V gene lookup returns CDR1 SGHRS and CDR2 YFSETQ. Trimming took 7 bases from V and 0 from J; bases not matched to a gene: 11. This CDR3 reads CASRRTGAPLAKNIQYF. The DNA read from the CDR3 is TGCGCCAGCCGACGGACAGGGGCGCCTTTAGCCAAAAACATT.

As for this clone: The read terminates 3 residues before the CDR3 end, so the remaining end is supplied by the germline J gene. The chain joins TRBV7-9 to TRBJ2-7, with 9 bases lining up with TRBD1. Trimming at V came to 4 bases and at J to 6 bases, leaving 7 bases not matched to a gene. CDR3 length: 14 amino acids. The germline V gene has CDR1 SEHNR and CDR2 FQNEAQ (reference sequence). CDR3 sequence: CASSSGTGISEQYF. The CDR3 DNA, read in part, is TGTGCCAGCAGCTCCGGGACAGGGATTTCCGAG. Looking up the rest from reference TRBV7-9 and TRBJ2-7 gives the full variable domain: DTGVSQNPRHKITKRGQNVTFRCDPISEHNRLYWYRQTLGQGPEFLTYFQNEAQLEKSRLLSDRFSAERPKGSFSTLEIQRTEQGDSAMYLCASSSGTGISEQYFGPGTRLTVT.

Notes on this clone: Read data end 3 residues before the CDR3 end; the end is taken from the germline J gene. The rearrangement joins TRBV5-1 to TRBJ2-7; D may be TRBD2 (5 bases). V was cut by 0 bases and J by 2 bases, with 15 bases left in between. The CDR3 contains 16 residues. Per the germline V gene, CDR1 is SGHRS and CDR2 is YFSETQ. The covered CDR3 bases are TGCGCCAGCAGCTTGGAGATGGCGGGTTATGCCTACGAG. Translating it yields CASSLEMAGYAYE. From start to end, the CDR3 is CASSLEMAGYAYEQYF. The full variable domain, in which reference TRBV5-1 and TRBJ2-7 provide the parts outside the CDR3, is KAGVTQTPRYLIKTRGQQVTLSCSPISGHRSVSWYQQTPGQGLQFLFEYFSETQRNKGNFPGRFSGRQFSNSRSEMNVSTLELGDSALYLCASSLEMAGYAYEQYFGPGTRLTVT.

As concerns this clone: The CDR3 goes on 3 residues after the read ends, and that part is filled in from the germline J gene. V gene TRBV30 combines with J gene TRBJ2-7; D perhaps matches TRBD2 (5 bases). The germline V gene encodes CDR1 GTSNPN and CDR2 SVGIG (reference sequence). V lost 0 bases to trimming and J lost 3 bases, with 9 bases between them. The CDR3 totals 13 residues. CDR3 loop: CAWSVTTNYEQYF. The CDR3 bases that were read are TGTGCCTGGAGTGTGACTACCAACTACGAG.